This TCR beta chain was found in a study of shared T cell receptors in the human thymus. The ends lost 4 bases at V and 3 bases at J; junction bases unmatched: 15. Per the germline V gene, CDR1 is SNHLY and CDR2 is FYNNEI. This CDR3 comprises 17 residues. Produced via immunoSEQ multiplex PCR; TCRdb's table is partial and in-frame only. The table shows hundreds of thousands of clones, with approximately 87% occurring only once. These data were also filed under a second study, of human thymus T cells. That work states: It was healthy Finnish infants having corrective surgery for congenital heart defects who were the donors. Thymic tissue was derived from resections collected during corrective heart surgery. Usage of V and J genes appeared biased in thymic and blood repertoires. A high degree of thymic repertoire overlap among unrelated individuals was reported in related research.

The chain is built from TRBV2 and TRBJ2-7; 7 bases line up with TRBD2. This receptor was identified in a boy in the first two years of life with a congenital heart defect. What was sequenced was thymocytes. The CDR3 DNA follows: TGTGCCAGCAGTGGGGGTTCTAGGGGAGGGCCGGTCTACGAGCAGTACTTC. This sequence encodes CASSGGSRGGPVYEQYF.